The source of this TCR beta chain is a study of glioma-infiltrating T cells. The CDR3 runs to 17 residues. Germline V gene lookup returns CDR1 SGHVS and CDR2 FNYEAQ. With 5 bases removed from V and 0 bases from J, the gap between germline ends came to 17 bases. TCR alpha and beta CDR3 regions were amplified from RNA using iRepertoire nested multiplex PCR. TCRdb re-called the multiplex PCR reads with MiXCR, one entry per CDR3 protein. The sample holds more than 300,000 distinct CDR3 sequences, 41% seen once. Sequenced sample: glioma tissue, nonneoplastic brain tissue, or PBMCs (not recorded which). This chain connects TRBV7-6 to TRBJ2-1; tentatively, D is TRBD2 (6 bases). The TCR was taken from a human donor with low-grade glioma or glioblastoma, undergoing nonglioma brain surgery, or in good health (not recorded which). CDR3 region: CASSLGYGRLSYNEQFF. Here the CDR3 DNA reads TGTGCCAGCAGCCTCGGGTACGGGAGACTCTCCTACAATGAGCAGTTCTTC. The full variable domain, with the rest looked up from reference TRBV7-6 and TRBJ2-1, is GAGVSQSPRYKVTKRGQDVALRCDPISGHVSLYWYRQALGQGPEFLTYFNYEAQQDKSGLPNDRFSAERPEGSISTLTIQRTEQRDSAMYRCASSLGYGRLSYNEQFFGPGTRLTVL.